This TCR beta chain comes out of a study of human T cells and chemical hapten exposure. The study, taken as a whole, reports: Significantly more large CDR3 similarity clusters arose among expanded TCRs than among controls.

The CDR3 length is 14 residues. The germline CDR1 and CDR2 sequences are SGHTA and FQGNSA. Deletions cut 1 base from V and 1 base from J, with 6 bases between. In its sample, this clonotype was seen many times. Antigen unknown. Time point in this sample: pre-sensitization, week 0. Regarding treatment: therapeutic diphenylcyclopropenone sensitization with weekly scalp DPC. MiXCR, applied by TCRdb to the RACE reads, yields one record per CDR3 protein. The data show roughly 90,000 distinct CDR3 sequences, with roughly a tenth seen just once and around 3.6% held by the top ten. This clonotype originated in a middle-aged woman with alopecia areata. Some clones in this sample may be carry-over from other donors' samples. The starting material was whole blood, obtained in connection with sensitization to the hapten diphenylcyclopropenone (DPC). The chain combines TRBV7-2 with TRBJ2-3; no definite D call. CDR3 DNA sequence: TGTGCCAGCAGCTTAGGTTGGGGCACAGATACGCAGTATTTT. Translating gives CASSLGWGTDTQYF.